Below are 28 T cell receptor beta chains sequenced from a single sample in a study of T cell responses to AZD1222 COVID-19 vaccine. The method was immunoSEQ multiplex PCR; TCRdb's version includes in-frame clones alone and lacks a portion of them. The sample lists approximately 150,000 clones; roughly 86% were seen once. The sequenced sample was peripheral blood, obtained 28 days after the second dose of the MenACWY control vaccine. The receptors shown here come from an adult who received the MenACWY meningococcal vaccine as a control.

This clone was recorded only once. V and J are TRBV11-3 and TRBJ1-2; D possibly corresponds to TRBD1 (6 bases). Trimming removed 0 bases at V and 8 bases at J, with 10 bases between. The CDR3 has 13 amino acids. CDR1 is SGHNT, CDR2 YENEEA, per germline. The CDR3 DNA reads TGTGCCAGCAGCTTAGATCGGGGGGCCGGCTACACCTTC. Its protein is CASSLDRGAGYTF. Full variable domain (remainder filled in from reference TRBV11-3 and TRBJ1-2): EAGVVQSPRYKIIEKKQPVAFWCNPISGHNTLYWYLQNLGQGPELLIRYENEEAVDDSQLPKDRFSAERLKGVDSTLKIQPAELGDSAVYLCASSLDRGAGYTFGSGTRLTVV.

This clone has only one observation. The genes are TRBV30 and TRBJ1-2; D ambiguous. CDR1 GTSNPN and CDR2 SVGIG come from the germline V gene (reference sequence). The CDR3 length is 13 residues. The V end was cut by 4 bases, the J end by 7 bases, with 16 bases between. CDR3 loop: CAWNLEGRSGYTF. The CDR3, as DNA: TGTGCCTGGAATCTTGAGGGTCGAAGTGGCTACACCTTC.

In its sample, this clone was seen once. The chain joins TRBV19 to TRBJ1-5; the D gene is possibly TRBD1 (5 bases). Trimming cost V 5 bases and J 4 bases, with 18 bases left between them. The CDR3 is 16 residues long. Germline-derived CDR1 and CDR2 are LNHDA and SQIVND (reference sequence). CDR3 in amino acids: CASSLRADLDNQPQHF. The CDR3 DNA sequence: TGTGCCAGTAGTCTCAGGGCAGATTTAGATAATCAGCCCCAGCATTTT. Looking up the rest from reference TRBV19 and TRBJ1-5 gives the full variable domain: DGGITQSPKYLFRKEGQNVTLSCEQNLNHDAMYWYRQDPGQGLRLIYYSQIVNDFQKGDIAEGYSVSREKKESFPLTVTSAQKNPTAFYLCASSLRADLDNQPQHFGDGTRLSIL.

CDR3 in amino acids: CASSQGNGYTF. DNA for the CDR3: TGTGCCAGCAGCCAGGGGAATGGCTACACCTTC. The V gene is TRBV6-6, the J gene TRBJ1-2; tentative D call: TRBD1 (6 bases). The germline CDR1 and CDR2 sequences are MNHNY and SVGAGI (reference sequence). V was cut by 6 bases and J by 6 bases, with 8 bases left in between. The CDR3 contains 11 residues.

On this clone itself: The sample contains more than one DNA sequence encoding this CDR3. This chain joins TRBV9 and TRBJ2-2; TRBD1 is a possible D gene (5 bases). The germline V gene encodes CDR1 SGDLS and CDR2 YYNGEE. This CDR3 has 14 amino acids. V lost 1 base, J lost 1 base, and 5 bases lay in between. This CDR3 is CASSVTGNTGELFF. The CDR3 DNA is TGTGCCAGCAGCGTAACAGGGAACACCGGGGAGCTGTTTTTT.

The chain has TRBV7-2 and TRBJ1-3; D is uncertain. Germline CDR1 SGHTA, CDR2 FQGNSA. With 4 bases removed from V and 8 bases from J, the gap between germline ends came to 6 bases. This CDR3 is built from 11 residues. CDR3 DNA sequence: TGTGCCAGCAGCTCGGTAGACACCATATATTTT. It yields the protein CASSSVDTIYF.

The V gene is TRBV19, the J gene TRBJ1-5; D call uncertain. Germline CDR1 LNHDA, CDR2 SQIVND (reference sequence). V was trimmed by 9 bases and J by 4 bases, leaving 13 bases between them. The CDR3 totals 13 residues. For the CDR3, the DNA is TGTGCCAGCACCCTTAACTCTAATCAGCCCCAGCATTTT. It translates to CASTLNSNQPQHF.

V gene TRBV13 combines with J gene TRBJ2-2, with TRBD1 identical over 8 bases. Trimming took 5 bases from V and 5 from J; bases not matched to a gene: 10. Germline CDR1 reads PRHDT; CDR2 reads FYEKMQ (reference sequence). This CDR3 contains 16 residues. In DNA form, the CDR3 reads TGTGCCAGCAGCCTTGGACAGGGAAGAAAGACCGGGGAGCTGTTTTTT. Protein: CASSLGQGRKTGELFF.

V usage is TRBV10-3 and J usage is TRBJ2-5; TRBD2 matches 8 bases. The CDR3 extends over 15 amino acids. The germline V gene encodes CDR1 ENHRY and CDR2 SYGVKD. The J segment lost 5 bases and the V segment lost 4 bases, leaving 9 bases of the junction unmatched. CDR3 protein: CAISGTPAGVETQYF. The CDR3 region has the DNA TGTGCCATCAGTGGGACCCCAGCGGGAGTCGAGACCCAGTACTTC.

V and J are TRBV7-9 and TRBJ2-7, with a possible D match to TRBD2 (5 bases). Trimming took 5 bases from V and 7 from J, leaving 18 bases between them. The CDR3 spans 14 residues. The germline CDR1 and CDR2 sequences are SEHNR and FQNEAQ (reference sequence). The CDR3 sequence is CASSPAGLAEEQYF. CDR3 bases: TGTGCCAGCAGCCCGGCGGGTCTCGCGGAGGAGCAGTACTTC.

This chain uses TRBV4-3 with TRBJ2-2; possibly TRBD1 for D (6 bases). The CDR3 covers 15 residues. Trimming shortened V by 1 base and J by 4 bases, and 10 bases separated the two germline ends. The V gene's germline CDR1 is LGHNA and CDR2 YSLEER. The CDR3: CASSQAQGITGELFF. CDR3 coding DNA: TGCGCCAGCAGCCAAGCACAGGGAATCACCGGGGAGCTGTTTTTT.

This chain connects TRBV2 to TRBJ2-3; D is undetermined. Germline loops: CDR1 SNHLY, CDR2 FYNNEI. The CDR3 is 10 amino acids. The ends were cut back, 6 bases at V and 2 bases at J, with 0 bases in the middle. The CDR3: CASSTDTQYF. CDR3 DNA sequence: TGTGCCAGCAGCACAGATACGCAGTATTTT.

The gene calls are TRBV15 and TRBJ1-6, with D possibly being TRBD1 (6 bases). This CDR3 is built from 14 residues. Germline CDR1 LNHNV, CDR2 YYDKDF (reference sequence). The V and J ends lost 2 bases and 10 bases respectively, with 12 bases between them. The CDR3 DNA reads TGTGCCACCAGCAGAAATACAGGGATCTCACCCCTCCACTTT. This sequence encodes CATSRNTGISPLHF.

This sequence joins TRBV28 and TRBJ2-7; TRBD2 aligns across 7 bases. CDR3 length: 15 residues. Germline-derived CDR1 and CDR2 are MDHEN and SYDVKM. J lost 5 bases, V lost 5 bases, and 12 bases had no gene match. This chain's CDR3 is CASSPVGGVIHEQYF. CDR3 DNA sequence: TGTGCCAGCAGTCCCGTGGGAGGGGTTATACACGAGCAGTACTTC.

This chain uses TRBV30 with TRBJ2-7; D may be TRBD1 or TRBD2 (7 bases each). V shed 4 bases and J shed 6 bases, with 16 bases lying between them. CDR1 and CDR2 from the germline V gene are GTSNPN and SVGIG (reference sequence). The CDR3 is 13 residues long. CDR3 sequence: CAWKGRGLLEQYF. CDR3 nucleotide sequence: TGTGCCTGGAAGGGGAGGGGGCTTCTCGAGCAGTACTTC.

V is TRBV18 and J is TRBJ2-3; D gene ambiguous. Germline V gives CDR1 KGHSH, CDR2 LQKENI. The CDR3 totals 14 residues. The V gene lost 0 bases and the J gene lost 2 bases, with 6 bases spanning the gap. The CDR3 loop reads CASSPPVPTDTQYF. For the CDR3, the DNA is TGTGCCAGCTCACCACCGGTTCCCACAGATACGCAGTATTTT.

The V gene is TRBV27, the J gene TRBJ2-7; D gene ambiguous. Between the trimmed V and J ends, which lost 5 bases and 2 bases, there was a span of 19 bases. The length of the CDR3 is 16 residues. The V gene's germline CDR1 is MNHEY and CDR2 SMNVEV (reference sequence). The DNA of the CDR3 is TGTGCCAGCAGTGCTTACACAGCCCCTCGTACCTACGAGCAGTACTTC. Its protein product is CASSAYTAPRTYEQYF.

The V and J genes are TRBV6-5 and TRBJ2-1; TRBD2 aligns across 7 bases. Losses at the gene ends were 7 bases for V and 1 base for J; bases not matched to a gene: 4. The CDR3 consists of 14 residues. From germline, CDR1 is MNHEY and CDR2 SVGAGI. CDR3 residues: CASTNGGSYNEQFF. The DNA of the CDR3 is TGTGCCAGCACCAACGGGGGGTCCTACAATGAGCAGTTCTTC.

The gene calls are TRBV28 and TRBJ2-6, with unresolved D. Germline V gives CDR1 MDHEN, CDR2 SYDVKM. The V and J ends lost 3 bases and 4 bases respectively, with 7 bases between them. The CDR3 has 14 residues. CDR3 in DNA: TGTGCCAGCAGTTTGGATCCCGGGGCCAACGTCCTGACTTTC. Translated: CASSLDPGANVLTF.

V gene TRBV28 combines with J gene TRBJ2-1, with D perhaps TRBD1 (6 bases). Trimming shortened V by 5 bases and J by 5 bases, and 16 bases separated the two germline ends. The CDR3 loop spans 15 amino acids. Germline lookup yields CDR1 MDHEN and CDR2 SYDVKM. The DNA of the CDR3 is TGTGCCAGCAGTATGGACAGAAAGAGAGACAATGAGCAGTTCTTC. This translates into CASSMDRKRDNEQFF.

The chain has TRBV11-2 and TRBJ2-5, with 7 bases identical to TRBD1. CDR1 is SGHAT and CDR2 is FQNNGV in the germline V gene. V gave up 4 bases and J gave up 5 bases; unmatched junction bases: 10. CDR3 length equals 15 residues. The CDR3 here is CASSSTTGAYETQYF. CDR3 sequence (DNA): TGTGCCAGCAGCTCAACAACAGGGGCGTATGAGACCCAGTACTTC.

V gene TRBV11-1 combines with J gene TRBJ2-7; D perhaps matches TRBD1 (7 bases). Germline lookup yields CDR1 SGHAT and CDR2 FQDESV (reference sequence). This CDR3 has 15 residues. V dropped 0 bases and J dropped 4 bases, with 13 bases sitting between them. CDR3 nucleotides: TGTGCCAGCAGCTTAGCGGCGGCAGGGGGGTACGAGCAGTACTTC. Translated, it gives CASSLAAAGGYEQYF.

Here the CDR3 DNA reads TGTGCCAGCAGCTTAGTCGCTAGCGCGAACACCGGGGAGCTGTTTTTT. Amino acids: CASSLVASANTGELFF. The genes are TRBV7-2 and TRBJ2-2; D may be TRBD2 (6 bases). Between the trimmed V and J ends, which lost 1 base and 0 bases, there was a span of 9 bases. The germline CDR1 and CDR2 sequences are SGHTA and FQGNSA. This CDR3 is 16 amino acids long.

The chain uses TRBV19 and TRBJ1-1, with 7 bases fitting TRBD1. V shed 0 bases and J 2 bases; nucleotides not matched to a gene: 18. Germline loops: CDR1 LNHDA, CDR2 SQIVND (reference sequence). There are 20 residues in the CDR3. CDR3 residues: CASSIDLLRDRGPLNTEAFF. DNA for the CDR3: TGTGCCAGTAGTATAGATCTATTAAGGGACAGAGGTCCCCTTAACACTGAAGCTTTCTTT.

J is TRBJ2-1 and V is TRBV5-4; 8 positions match TRBD2. The CDR3 consists of 16 residues. In germline, CDR1 is SGHNT, CDR2 YYREEE (reference sequence). The junction had 15 bases not matched to a gene; V was cut back by 5 bases and J by 8 bases. This CDR3 is CASSFLRSGSVDEQFF. As DNA, the CDR3 is TGTGCCAGCAGTTTTCTGAGGAGCGGGAGTGTCGATGAGCAGTTCTTC.

The chain joins TRBV24-1 to TRBJ2-2, with 7 nucleotides matching TRBD1. The length of the CDR3 is 16 residues. Germline V gene data show CDR1 as KGHDR and CDR2 as SFDVKD. Trimming cost V 0 bases and J 1 base; bases outside gene matches: 1. The CDR3 region is CATSDLGQENTGELFF. Here the CDR3 DNA reads TGTGCCACCAGTGATTTGGGACAGGAGAACACCGGGGAGCTGTTTTTT.

CDR3 sequence: CASSEEYRGANQPQHF. The CDR3 DNA is TGTGCCAGCAGTGAAGAGTACAGGGGGGCAAATCAGCCCCAGCATTTT. The chain couples TRBV2 to TRBJ1-5, with TRBD1 matching 8 bases. The CDR3 contains 16 residues. The germline CDR1 and CDR2 sequences are SNHLY and FYNNEI. Losses at the gene ends were 1 base for V and 4 bases for J; bases not matched to a gene: 6. The variable domain in full, completed from reference TRBV2 and TRBJ1-5, reads EPEVTQTPSHQVTQMGQEVILRCVPISNHLYFYWYRQILGQKVEFLVSFYNNEISEKSEIFDDQFSVERPDGSNFTLKIRSTKLEDSAMYFCASSEEYRGANQPQHFGDGTRLSIL.

The chain couples TRBV19 to TRBJ1-5; D remains ambiguous. The CDR3 loop spans 16 amino acids. Germline V CDR1 and CDR2: LNHDA, SQIVND (reference sequence). The V gene lost 1 base and the J gene lost 2 bases, with 12 bases spanning the gap. The CDR3 loop is CASSIGAPWGNQPQHF. DNA for the CDR3: TGTGCCAGTAGTATAGGTGCCCCTTGGGGCAATCAGCCCCAGCATTTT. Combining the CDR3 with reference TRBV19 and TRBJ1-5 gives the whole variable domain DGGITQSPKYLFRKEGQNVTLSCEQNLNHDAMYWYRQDPGQGLRLIYYSQIVNDFQKGDIAEGYSVSREKKESFPLTVTSAQKNPTAFYLCASSIGAPWGNQPQHFGDGTRLSIL.